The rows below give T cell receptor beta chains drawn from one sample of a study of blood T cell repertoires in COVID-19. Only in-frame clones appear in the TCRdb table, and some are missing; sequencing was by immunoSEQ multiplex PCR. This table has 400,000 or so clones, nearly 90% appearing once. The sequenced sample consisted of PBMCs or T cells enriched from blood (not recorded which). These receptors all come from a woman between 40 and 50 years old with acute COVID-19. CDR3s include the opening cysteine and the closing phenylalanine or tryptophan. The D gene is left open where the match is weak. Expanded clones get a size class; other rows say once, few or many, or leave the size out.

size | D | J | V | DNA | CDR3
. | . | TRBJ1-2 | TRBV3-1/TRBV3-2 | TGTGCCAGCAGCCAAGATGCGGGGCGCGCCTATGGCTACACCTTC | CASSQDAGRAYGYTF
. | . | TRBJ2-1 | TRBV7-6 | TGTGCCAGCAGCTCCTGGACAGAGAAGTACAATGAGCAGTTCTTC | CASSSWTEKYNEQFF
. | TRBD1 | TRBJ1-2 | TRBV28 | TGTGCCAGCAGCGCTATGACAGGGGTCTCCTATGGCTACACCTTC | CASSAMTGVSYGYTF
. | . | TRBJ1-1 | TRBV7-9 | TGTGCCAGCACCCTCTACGAGAACACTGAAGCTTTCTTT | CASTLYENTEAFF
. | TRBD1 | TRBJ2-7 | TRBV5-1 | TGCGCCAGCAGCTCTTACAGGGGGCGCGACGAGGAGCAGTACTTC | CASSSYRGRDEEQYF
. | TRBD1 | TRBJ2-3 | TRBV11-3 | TGTGCCAGCAGCCCGCAGGGGGGCACAGATACGCAGTATTTT | CASSPQGGTDTQYF
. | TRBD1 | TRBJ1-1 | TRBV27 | TGTGCCAGTTCTCCGGGACAGCTCACTGAAGCTTTCTTT | CASSPGQLTEAFF
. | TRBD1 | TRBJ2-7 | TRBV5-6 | TGTGCCAGCAGCCCGGGACAGGGGGCTTACGAGCAGTACTTC | CASSPGQGAYEQYF
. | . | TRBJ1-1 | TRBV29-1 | TGCAGCGTTGAAACGGGACAAACTGAAGCTTTCTTT | CSVETGQTEAFF
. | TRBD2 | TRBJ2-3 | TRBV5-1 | TGCGCCAGCAGGCAATCGGGGGGACGCACAGATACGCAGTATTTT | CASRQSGGRTDTQYF
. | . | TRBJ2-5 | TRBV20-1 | TGCAGTGCCAACTCTGAAGAGACCCAGTACTTC | CSANSEETQYF
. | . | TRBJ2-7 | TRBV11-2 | TGTGCCAGCAGCCCCAATTGGCGGTTCGAGCAGTACTTC | CASSPNWRFEQYF
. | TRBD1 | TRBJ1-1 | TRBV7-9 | TGTGCCAGCAGCCCAGTTCCCGGGACAGGCAACACTGAAGCTTTCTTT | CASSPVPGTGNTEAFF
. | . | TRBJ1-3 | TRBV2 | TGTGCCAGCCCCGACAGCTCCTCTGGAAACACCATATATTTT | CASPDSSSGNTIYF
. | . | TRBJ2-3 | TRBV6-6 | TGTGCCAGCAGTCTCTCCGGAGATACGCAGTATTTT | CASSLSGDTQYF
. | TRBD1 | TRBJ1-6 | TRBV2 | TGTGCCAGCTCCCTCACAGGGGACTATAATTCACCCCTCCACTTT | CASSLTGDYNSPLHF
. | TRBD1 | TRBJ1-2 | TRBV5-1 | TGCGCCAGCAGCTTCGGGACAGGCCAATTCTATGGCTACACCTTC | CASSFGTGQFYGYTF
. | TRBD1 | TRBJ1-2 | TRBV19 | TGTGCCAGTAGTGTGACAGGGACCCACTATGGCTACACCTTC | CASSVTGTHYGYTF
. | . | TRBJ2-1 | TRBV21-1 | TGTGCCAGCAGCCTATTTAGGGCTAGCGGGGGCGTATACAATGAGCAGTTCTTC | CASSLFRASGGVYNEQFF
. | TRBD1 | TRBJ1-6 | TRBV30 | TGTGCCTGGAAGGGACAGGGCTGGTCACCCCTCCACTTT | CAWKGQGWSPLHF
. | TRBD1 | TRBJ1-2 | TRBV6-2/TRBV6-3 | TGTGCCAGCAGTTACTCGAAAGACAGGGGAGACTATGGCTACACCTTC | CASSYSKDRGDYGYTF
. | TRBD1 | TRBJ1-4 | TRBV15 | TGTGCCACCAGCAGAGACCAGACAGGGGGAGTCCATACAACTAATGAAAAACTGTTTTTT | CATSRDQTGGVHTTNEKLFF
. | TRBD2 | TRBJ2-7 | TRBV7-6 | TGTGCCAGCAGCTTAGGACCTAGCGGGGGGTTCTACGAGCAGTACTTC | CASSLGPSGGFYEQYF
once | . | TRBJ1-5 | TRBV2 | TGTGCCCCCAGTTGGGGGGTTGATCAGCCCCAGCATTTT | CAPSWGVDQPQHF
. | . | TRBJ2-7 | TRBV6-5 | TGTGCCAGCAGTTACAGCGCCCCCTCCTACGAGCAGTACTTC | CASSYSAPSYEQYF
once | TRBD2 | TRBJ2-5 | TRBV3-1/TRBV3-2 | TGTGCCAGCAGCCAAGAAGGAGCGGGGGGGCAGACCCAGTACTTC | CASSQEGAGGQTQYF
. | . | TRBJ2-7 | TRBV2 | TGTGCCAGCAGTCCAGCAGGGATCCACGAGCAGTACTTC | CASSPAGIHEQYF
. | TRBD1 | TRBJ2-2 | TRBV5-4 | TGTGCCAGCAGCTTACTTACAGGGGGAACCGGGGAGCTGTTTTTT | CASSLLTGGTGELFF
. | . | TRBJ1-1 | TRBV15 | TGTGCCACCAGCAGAGACTTCAGAACGAACACTGAAGCTTTCTTT | CATSRDFRTNTEAFF
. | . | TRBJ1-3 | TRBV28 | TGTGCCAGCAGTTTATTGAGCTCTGGAAACACCATATATTTT | CASSLLSSGNTIYF
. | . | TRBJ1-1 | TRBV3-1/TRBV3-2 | TGTGCCAGCAGCCAATCGAACAGGCAGAACACTGAAGCTTTCTTT | CASSQSNRQNTEAFF
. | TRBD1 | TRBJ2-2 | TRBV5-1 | TGCGCCAGCAGCTTATTCCTAGGGGGCGTAGGGTCACCAACCGGGGAGCTGTTTTTT | CASSLFLGGVGSPTGELFF
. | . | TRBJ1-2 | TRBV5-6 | TGTGCCAGCAGCTTGGATCCGAAGCTTAGAGGCTACACCTTC | CASSLDPKLRGYTF
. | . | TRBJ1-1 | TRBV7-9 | TGTGCCAGCAGCTTGGGGGGTGCTGAAGCTTTCTTT | CASSLGGAEAFF
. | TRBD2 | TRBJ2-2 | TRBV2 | TGTGCCAGCAGTAGTAGCGGGCTGACCGGGGAGCTGTTTTTT | CASSSSGLTGELFF
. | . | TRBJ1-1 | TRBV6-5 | TGTGCCAGCAGTTACTCGAGGCCTTTGAACACTGAAGCTTTCTTT | CASSYSRPLNTEAFF
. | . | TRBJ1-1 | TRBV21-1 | TGTGCCAGCAGCCCAAGTCTGGGGCGCCGTGAAGCTTTCTTT | CASSPSLGRREAFF
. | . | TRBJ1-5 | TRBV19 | TGTGCCAGTAGCGCGGACAGTTGGTATCAGCCCCAGCATTTT | CASSADSWYQPQHF
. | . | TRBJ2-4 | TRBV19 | TGTGCCAGTAGTGTGGACAGAGAAGACATTCAGTACTTC | CASSVDREDIQYF
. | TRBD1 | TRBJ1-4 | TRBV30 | TGTGCCTCCAGGACAGGGGCTAATGAAAAACTGTTTTTT | CASRTGANEKLFF
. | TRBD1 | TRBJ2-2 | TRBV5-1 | TGCGCCAGCAGCTTCGGACAGGGAAACACCGGGGAGCTGTTTTTT | CASSFGQGNTGELFF
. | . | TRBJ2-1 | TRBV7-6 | TGTGCCAGCAGCTCAACAGGCTACAATGAGCAGTTCTTC | CASSSTGYNEQFF
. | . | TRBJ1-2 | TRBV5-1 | TGCGCCAGCAGCTGGGACACCTACTATGGCTACACCTTC | CASSWDTYYGYTF
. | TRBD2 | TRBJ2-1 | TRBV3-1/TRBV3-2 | TGTGCCAGCAGCCAATTACTAGCGTCCTACAATGAGCAGTTCTTC | CASSQLLASYNEQFF
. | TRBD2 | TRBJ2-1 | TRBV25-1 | TGTGCCAGCAGTGAGCGGGGACTAGCGGGGGCTACCTACAATGAGCAGTTCTTC | CASSERGLAGATYNEQFF
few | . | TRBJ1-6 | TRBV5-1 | TGCGCCAGCAGCTTAACCGCAATAGAGTCACCCCTCCACTTT | CASSLTAIESPLHF
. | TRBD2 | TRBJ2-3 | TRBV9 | TGTGCCAGCAGCGCCACGGGGGGTGTGTCCACAGATACGCAGTATTTT | CASSATGGVSTDTQYF
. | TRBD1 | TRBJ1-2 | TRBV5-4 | TGTGCCAGCAGCTTCACAGGGGCTCAAGCTGGCTACACCTTC | CASSFTGAQAGYTF